The sequence of this T cell receptor beta chain was determined in a study of cytomegalovirus exposure and HLA in healthy donors. In this sample, this clone turned up a few times. The repertoire was sequenced with immunoSEQ multiplex PCR; TCRdb's copy has only in-frame clones and lacks some. Altogether approximately 160,000 clones are present, 75% to 90% being singletons, with the ten largest covering approximately 2.2%. The receptor was derived from a young woman in good health and CMV-seronegative. What was sequenced was PBMCs.

The CDR3 reads CASSLPVSGYTF. Here the CDR3 DNA reads TGTGCCAGCAGCCTGCCCGTGAGCGGCTACACCTTC. The chain couples TRBV5-4 to TRBJ1-2; D ambiguous. The CDR3 is made up of 12 amino acids. V lost 4 bases and J 8 bases, leaving 12 bases between the germline ends. The germline gives CDR1 SGHNT, CDR2 YYREEE (reference sequence).